The 6 T cell receptor beta chains below were found in one sample sequenced in a study of T cell repertoires in Merkel cell carcinoma. Only in-frame clones appear in the TCRdb table, and some are missing; sequencing was by immunoSEQ multiplex PCR. The repertoire holds roughly 14,000 clones, with 76% as singletons. The sample taken for sequencing was tumor tissue. These receptors originate from an adult with Merkel cell carcinoma.

The V and J genes are TRBV3-1 (or the pseudogene TRBV3-2) and TRBJ2-2; D ambiguous. CDR3 size: 13 residues. V lost 4 bases to trimming and J lost 0 bases, with 3 bases between them. Germline V lookup: CDR1 LGHDT, CDR2 YNNKEL (reference sequence). DNA for the CDR3: TGTGCCAGCAGCCTATCGAACACCGGGGAGCTGTTTTTT. Translating it yields CASSLSNTGELFF.

This clone was detected a few times. V and J are TRBV15 and TRBJ1-1; D remains ambiguous. Germline lookup yields CDR1 LNHNV and CDR2 YYDKDF (reference sequence). Trimming took off 2 bases at V and 1 base at J, with 8 bases between the two ends. This CDR3 comprises 14 residues. This CDR3 reads CATSRLVTNTEAFF. The CDR3 DNA is TGTGCCACCAGCAGACTTGTTACGAACACTGAAGCTTTCTTT.

J is TRBJ2-1 and V is TRBV18; the match to TRBD2 covers 11 bases. This CDR3 contains 16 residues. The J segment lost 8 bases and the V segment lost 4 bases, leaving 10 bases of the junction unmatched. Germline CDR1 reads KGHSH; CDR2 reads LQKENI. The CDR3 region has the DNA TGTGCCAGCTCACGACCTAGCGGGGGGTACACTTATGAGCAGTTCTTC. It is translated as CASSRPSGGYTYEQFF.

The chain has TRBV15 and TRBJ2-3; D gene ambiguous. Germline CDR1 is LNHNV and CDR2 is YYDKDF (reference sequence). V was trimmed by 3 bases and J by 0 bases, leaving 4 bases between them. This CDR3 has 13 amino acids. Written as DNA, the CDR3 is TGTGCCACCAGCAGCCCTAGCACAGATACGCAGTATTTT. As protein: CATSSPSTDTQYF.

This chain connects TRBV11-1 to TRBJ2-5; D remains unclear. This CDR3 has 15 amino acids. Looked up from germline, CDR1 is SGHAT and CDR2 is FQDESV (reference sequence). The germline V and J ends were trimmed by 1 base and 2 bases, with 11 bases remaining between them. CDR3 DNA: TGTGCCAGCAGCTTAGGTGGAAAGTTGCAAGAGACCCAGTACTTC. This codes for CASSLGGKLQETQYF. The variable domain in full, completed from reference TRBV11-1 and TRBJ2-5, reads EAEVAQSPRYKITEKSQAVAFWCDPISGHATLYWYRQILGQGPELLVQFQDESVVDDSQLPKDRFSAERLKGVDSTLKIQPAELGDSAMYLCASSLGGKLQETQYFGPGTRLLVL.

The chain links TRBV3-1 (or the pseudogene TRBV3-2) to TRBJ2-1; D is unresolved. Germline CDR1 reads LGHDT; CDR2 reads YNNKEL (reference sequence). The CDR3 sequence is 14 residues long. Between the trimmed V and J ends, which lost 4 bases and 0 bases, there was a span of 7 bases. CDR3 in DNA: TGTGCCAGCAGCCCTTGGGACTCCTACAATGAGCAGTTCTTC. This gives the protein CASSPWDSYNEQFF.